This T cell receptor beta chain was identified during a study of circulating and synovial CD4+ cells in juvenile arthritis. V lost 3 bases and J 1 base, leaving 7 bases between the germline ends. This CDR3 has 14 residues. Germline V CDR1 and CDR2: MDHEN, SYDVKM. A word on this clone: Antigen unknown.

TCRdb's copy holds only in-frame clones and misses some; the assay was immunoSEQ multiplex PCR. In the table there are over 30,000 clones, 90% to 95% of which are singletons. Broader study findings: Some such blood samples were as oligoclonal as synovium.

This chain joins TRBV28 and TRBJ1-3; a weak D match, TRBD1 (6 bases). Material for sequencing was CD4+ T cells from blood. The clonotype was recovered from a human donor with juvenile idiopathic arthritis. CDR3 nucleotides: TGTGCCAGCAGTTTCACAGGGTCTGGAAACACCATATATTTT. Its protein is CASSFTGSGNTIYF. Looking up the rest from reference TRBV28 and TRBJ1-3 gives the full variable domain: DVKVTQSSRYLVKRTGEKVFLECVQDMDHENMFWYRQDPGLGLRLIYFSYDVKMKEKGDIPEGYSVSREKKERFSLILESASTNQTSMYLCASSFTGSGNTIYFGEGSWLTVV.